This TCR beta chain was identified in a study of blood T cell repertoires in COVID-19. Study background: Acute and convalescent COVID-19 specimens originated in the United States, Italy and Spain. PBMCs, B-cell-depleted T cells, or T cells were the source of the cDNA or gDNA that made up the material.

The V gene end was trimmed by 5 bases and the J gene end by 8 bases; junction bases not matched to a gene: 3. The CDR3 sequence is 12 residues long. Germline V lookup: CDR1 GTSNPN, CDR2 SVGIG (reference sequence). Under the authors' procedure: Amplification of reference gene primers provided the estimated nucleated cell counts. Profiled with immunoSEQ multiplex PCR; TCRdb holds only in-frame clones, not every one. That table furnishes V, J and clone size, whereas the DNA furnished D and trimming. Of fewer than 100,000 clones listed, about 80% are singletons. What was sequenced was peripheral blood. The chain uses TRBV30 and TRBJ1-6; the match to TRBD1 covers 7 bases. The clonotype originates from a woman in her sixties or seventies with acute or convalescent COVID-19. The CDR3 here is CAWGDRDSPLHF. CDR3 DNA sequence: TGTGCCTGGGGAGACAGGGATTCACCCCTCCACTTT.